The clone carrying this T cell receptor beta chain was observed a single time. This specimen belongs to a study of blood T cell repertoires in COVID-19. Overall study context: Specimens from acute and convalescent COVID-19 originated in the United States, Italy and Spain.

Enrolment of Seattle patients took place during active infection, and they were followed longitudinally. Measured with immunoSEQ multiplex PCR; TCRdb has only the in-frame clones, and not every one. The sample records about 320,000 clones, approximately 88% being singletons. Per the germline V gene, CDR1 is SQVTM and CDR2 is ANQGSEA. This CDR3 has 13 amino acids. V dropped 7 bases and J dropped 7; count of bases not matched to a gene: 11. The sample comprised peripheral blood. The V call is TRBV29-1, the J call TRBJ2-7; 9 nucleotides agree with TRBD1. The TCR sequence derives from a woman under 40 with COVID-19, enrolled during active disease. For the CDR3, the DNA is TGCAGCGCCGACCCACAGGGGGCAGGGGAGCAGTACTTC. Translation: CSADPQGAGEQYF.